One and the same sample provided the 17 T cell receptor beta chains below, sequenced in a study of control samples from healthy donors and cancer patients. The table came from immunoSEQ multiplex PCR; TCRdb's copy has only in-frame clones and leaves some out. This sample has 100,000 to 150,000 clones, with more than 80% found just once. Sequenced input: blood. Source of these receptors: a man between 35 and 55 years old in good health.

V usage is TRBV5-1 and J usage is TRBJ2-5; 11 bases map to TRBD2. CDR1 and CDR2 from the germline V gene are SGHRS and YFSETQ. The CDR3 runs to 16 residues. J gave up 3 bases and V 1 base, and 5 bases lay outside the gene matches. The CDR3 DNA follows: TGCGCCAGCAGCTTGAGTCCGACTAGCGGGGAAGAGACCCAGTACTTC. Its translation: CASSLSPTSGEETQYF.

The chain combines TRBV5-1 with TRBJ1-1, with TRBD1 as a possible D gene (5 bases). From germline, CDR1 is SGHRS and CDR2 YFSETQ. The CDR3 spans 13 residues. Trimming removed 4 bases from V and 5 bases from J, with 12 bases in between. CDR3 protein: CASSTPEGTEAFF. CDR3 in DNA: TGCGCCAGCAGCACCCCAGAGGGGACTGAAGCTTTCTTT.

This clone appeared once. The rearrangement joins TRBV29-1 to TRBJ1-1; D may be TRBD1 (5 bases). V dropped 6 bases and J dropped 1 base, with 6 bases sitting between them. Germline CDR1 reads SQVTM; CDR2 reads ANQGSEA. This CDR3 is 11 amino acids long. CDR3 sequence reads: CSVGQNTEAFF. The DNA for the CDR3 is TGCAGCGTCGGACAGAACACTGAAGCTTTCTTT.

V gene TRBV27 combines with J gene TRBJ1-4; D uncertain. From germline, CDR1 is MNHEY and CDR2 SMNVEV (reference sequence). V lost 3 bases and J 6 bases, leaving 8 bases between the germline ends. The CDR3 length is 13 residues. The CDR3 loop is CASSFLNHEKLFF. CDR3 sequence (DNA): TGTGCCAGCAGTTTTTTGAACCATGAAAAACTGTTTTTT.

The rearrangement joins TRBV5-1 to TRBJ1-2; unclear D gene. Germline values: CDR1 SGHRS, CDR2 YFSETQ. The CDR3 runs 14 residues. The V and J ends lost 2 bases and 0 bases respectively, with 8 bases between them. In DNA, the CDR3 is TGCGCCAGCAGCTTCCAACCCGCTAACTATGGCTACACCTTC. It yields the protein CASSFQPANYGYTF. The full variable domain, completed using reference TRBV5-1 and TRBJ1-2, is KAGVTQTPRYLIKTRGQQVTLSCSPISGHRSVSWYQQTPGQGLQFLFEYFSETQRNKGNFPGRFSGRQFSNSRSEMNVSTLELGDSALYLCASSFQPANYGYTFGSGTRLTVV.

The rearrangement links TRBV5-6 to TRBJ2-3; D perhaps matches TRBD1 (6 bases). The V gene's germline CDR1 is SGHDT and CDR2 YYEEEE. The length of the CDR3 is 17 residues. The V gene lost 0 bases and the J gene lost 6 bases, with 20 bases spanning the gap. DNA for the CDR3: TGTGCCAGCAGCTTGGCGAGACAGGTTTTTAGTTCGGATACGCAGTATTTT. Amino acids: CASSLARQVFSSDTQYF.

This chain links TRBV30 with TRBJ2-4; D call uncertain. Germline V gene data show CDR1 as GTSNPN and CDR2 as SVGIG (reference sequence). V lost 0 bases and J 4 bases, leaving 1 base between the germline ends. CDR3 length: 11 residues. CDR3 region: CAWSVKNIQYF. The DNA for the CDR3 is TGTGCCTGGAGTGTAAAAAACATTCAGTACTTC. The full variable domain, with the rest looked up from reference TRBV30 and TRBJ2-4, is SQTIHQWPATLVQPVGSPLSLECTVEGTSNPNLYWYRQAAGRGLQLLFYSVGIGQISSEVPQNLSASRPQDRQFILSSKKLLLSDSGFYLCAWSVKNIQYFGAGTRLSVL.

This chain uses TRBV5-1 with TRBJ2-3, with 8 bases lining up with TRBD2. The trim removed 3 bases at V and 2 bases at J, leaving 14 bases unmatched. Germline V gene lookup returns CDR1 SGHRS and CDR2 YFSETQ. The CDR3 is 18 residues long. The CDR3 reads CASSYGLKAGAPTDTQYF. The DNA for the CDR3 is TGCGCCAGCAGCTACGGCTTAAAAGCGGGGGCCCCCACAGATACGCAGTATTTT.

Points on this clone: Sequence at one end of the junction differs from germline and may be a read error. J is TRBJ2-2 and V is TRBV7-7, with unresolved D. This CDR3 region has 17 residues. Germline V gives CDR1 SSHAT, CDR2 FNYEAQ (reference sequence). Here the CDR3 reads CASSLVGSAVHTGELFF. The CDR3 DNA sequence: TGTGCTAGCAGCTTAGTAGGTTCGGCGGTTCACACCGGGGAGCTGTTTTTT.

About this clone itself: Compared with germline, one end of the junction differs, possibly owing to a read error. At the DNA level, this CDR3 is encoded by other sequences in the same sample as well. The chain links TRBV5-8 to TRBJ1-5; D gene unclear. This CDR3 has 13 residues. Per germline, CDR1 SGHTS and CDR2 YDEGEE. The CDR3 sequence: CASSLGYNQPQHF. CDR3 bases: TGTGCCAGCAGCTTGGGGTACAATCAGCCACAGCATTTT.

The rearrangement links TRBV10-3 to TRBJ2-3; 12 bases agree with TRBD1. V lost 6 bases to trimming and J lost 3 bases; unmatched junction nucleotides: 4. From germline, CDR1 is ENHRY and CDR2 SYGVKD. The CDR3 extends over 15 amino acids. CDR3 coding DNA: TGTGCCATCAGACTGGGACAGGGGGCAACAGATACGCAGTATTTT. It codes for CAIRLGQGATDTQYF.

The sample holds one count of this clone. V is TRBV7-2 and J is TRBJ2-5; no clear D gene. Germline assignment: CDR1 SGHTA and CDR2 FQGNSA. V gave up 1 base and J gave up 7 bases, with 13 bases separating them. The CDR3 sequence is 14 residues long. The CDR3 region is CASSLEPYGATQYF. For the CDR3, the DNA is TGTGCCAGCAGCTTAGAACCCTACGGTGCGACCCAGTACTTC.

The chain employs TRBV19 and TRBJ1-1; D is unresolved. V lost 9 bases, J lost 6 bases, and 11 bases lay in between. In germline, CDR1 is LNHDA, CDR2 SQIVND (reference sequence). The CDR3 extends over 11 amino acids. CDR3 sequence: CASIRGAEAFF. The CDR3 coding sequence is TGTGCCAGCATCCGTGGGGCTGAAGCTTTCTTT.

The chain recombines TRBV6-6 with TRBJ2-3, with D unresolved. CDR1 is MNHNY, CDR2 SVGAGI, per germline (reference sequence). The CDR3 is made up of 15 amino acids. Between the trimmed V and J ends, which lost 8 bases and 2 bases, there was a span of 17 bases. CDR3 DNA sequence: TGTGCCAGCGGGAATAGGGCTCCCCTCACAGATACGCAGTATTTT. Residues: CASGNRAPLTDTQYF.

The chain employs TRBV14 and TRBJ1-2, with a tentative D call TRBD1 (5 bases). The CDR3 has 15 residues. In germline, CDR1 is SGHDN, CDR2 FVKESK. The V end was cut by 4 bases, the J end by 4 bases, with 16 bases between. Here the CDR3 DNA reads TGTGCCAGCAGCCCCATCCGGACATCTCTCTATGGCTACACCTTC. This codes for CASSPIRTSLYGYTF. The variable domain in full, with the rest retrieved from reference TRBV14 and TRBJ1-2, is EAGVTQFPSHSVIEKGQTVTLRCDPISGHDNLYWYRRVMGKEIKFLLHFVKESKQDESGMPNNRFLAERTGGTYSTLKVQPAELEDSGVYFCASSPIRTSLYGYTFGSGTRLTVV.

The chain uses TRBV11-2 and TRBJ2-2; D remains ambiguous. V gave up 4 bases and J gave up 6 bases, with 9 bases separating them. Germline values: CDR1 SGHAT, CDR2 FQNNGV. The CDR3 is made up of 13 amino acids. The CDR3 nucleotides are TGTGCCAGCAGCTCCTACGTCCCCGGGGAGCTGTTTTTT. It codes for CASSSYVPGELFF.

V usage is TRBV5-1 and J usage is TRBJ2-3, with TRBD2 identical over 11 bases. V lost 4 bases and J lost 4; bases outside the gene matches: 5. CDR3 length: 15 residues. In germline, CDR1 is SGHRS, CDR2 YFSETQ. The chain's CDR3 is CASSVAGGPADTQYF. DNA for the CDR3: TGCGCCAGCAGCGTAGCGGGGGGGCCCGCAGATACGCAGTATTTT.